The clone carrying this T cell receptor (beta chain) has only a few counts. Its target is not known. Gene names are mouse gene names. The read stops 4 residues short of the end of the CDR3; the missing end is completed from the germline J gene. Markers used for sorting pooled cutaneous lymph node cells were CD4, CD8alpha, NKG2D, NKG2ACE and others. These data come from a study of CD8+ T cells in alopecia areata. CDR3 length equals 14 residues. V dropped 4 bases and J dropped 0 bases, with 10 bases sitting between them. Germline-derived CDR1 and CDR2 are NSHNY and SYGAGN. Study-wide points: The study found TCR sharing across patients less clear than in mice, possibly for HLA reasons. More clonal than normal scalp was lesional scalp, particularly alopecia totalis/universalis. Sequencing of scalp samples also captures resident alphabeta T cells of normal skin.

Sequencing used cDNA as its template, made by extracting RNA and reverse transcribing it. TCRdb keeps only in-frame clones here, not all; method: immunoSEQ multiplex PCR. The specimen has about 300,000 clones, none found just once. The TCR originated in a C3H/HeJ mouse with alopecia areata. The MHC haplotype recorded for the strain is H2-k. The chain employs TRBV13-1 and TRBJ1-1; tentative D call: TRBD1 (6 bases). The sequencing sample was made of CD4+ T cells sorted from a lymph node. The DNA read from the CDR3 is TGTGCCAGCAGTCAGGACAGAACAAACACA. Its translation is CASSQDRTNT. The whole CDR3 sequence reads CASSQDRTNTEVFF.